This T cell receptor beta chain comes out of a study of CD4 T cells in relation to SARS-CoV-2 and coronaviruses. Profiled with immunoSEQ multiplex PCR; TCRdb holds only in-frame clones, not every one. The sample has around 45,000 clones; approximately 80% are singletons. The CDR3 contains 15 residues. V shed 1 base and J shed 0 bases, with 7 bases lying between them. CDR1 is SEHNR and CDR2 is FQNEAQ in the germline V gene (reference sequence). A remark on this clone: Its antigen remains unidentified.

Sequencing was done on a sample of naive CD4+ T cells from PBMCs, cultured in vitro. The subset was: naive CD4+ T cells isolated by negative enrichment. The V gene is TRBV7-9, the J gene TRBJ2-1; D call uncertain. This receptor was identified in an adult with COVID-19. CDR3 amino acids: CASSLGQASYNEQFF. The CDR3 DNA reads TGTGCCAGCAGCTTAGGCCAGGCCTCCTACAATGAGCAGTTCTTC. Using reference TRBV7-9 and TRBJ2-1 for the parts outside the CDR3, the full variable domain is DTGVSQNPRHKITKRGQNVTFRCDPISEHNRLYWYRQTLGQGPEFLTYFQNEAQLEKSRLLSDRFSAERPKGSFSTLEIQRTEQGDSAMYLCASSLGQASYNEQFFGPGTRLTVL.